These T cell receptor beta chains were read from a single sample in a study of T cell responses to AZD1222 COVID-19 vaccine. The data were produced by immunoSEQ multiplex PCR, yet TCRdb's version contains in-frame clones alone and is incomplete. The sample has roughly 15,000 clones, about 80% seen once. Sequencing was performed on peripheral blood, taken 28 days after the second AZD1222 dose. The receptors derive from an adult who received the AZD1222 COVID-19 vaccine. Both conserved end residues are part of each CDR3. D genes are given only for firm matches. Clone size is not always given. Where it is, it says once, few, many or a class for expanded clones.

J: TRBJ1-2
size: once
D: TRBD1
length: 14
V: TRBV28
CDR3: CASSFLTTGYGYTF
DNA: TGTGCCAGCAGTTTCCTGACGACAGGGTATGGCTACACCTTC

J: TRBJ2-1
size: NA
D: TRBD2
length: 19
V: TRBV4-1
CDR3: CASSQMTSGGSPSYNEQFF
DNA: TGCGCCAGCAGCCAAATGACTAGCGGGGGATCTCCCTCCTACAATGAGCAGTTCTTC

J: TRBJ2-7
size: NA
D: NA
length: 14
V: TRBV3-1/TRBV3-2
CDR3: CASSQGSTLDEQYF
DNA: TGTGCCAGCAGCCAAGGGTCGACGTTGGACGAGCAGTACTTC

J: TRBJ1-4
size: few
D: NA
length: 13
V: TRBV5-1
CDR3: CASSLGPREKLFF
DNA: TGCGCCAGCAGCTTGGGGCCGAGGGAAAAACTGTTTTTT

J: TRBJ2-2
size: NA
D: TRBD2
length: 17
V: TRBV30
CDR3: CAWSVFSRGGAGGELFF
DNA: TGTGCCTGGAGTGTATTCAGCCGCGGGGGGGCCGGCGGGGAGCTGTTTTTT

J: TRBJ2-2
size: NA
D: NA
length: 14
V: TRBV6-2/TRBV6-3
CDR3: CASSYSESTGELFF
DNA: TGTGCCAGCAGTTACTCGGAATCAACCGGGGAGCTGTTTTTT

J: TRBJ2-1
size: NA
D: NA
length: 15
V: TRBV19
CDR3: CASRKGGTVWNEQFF
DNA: TGTGCCAGTAGGAAGGGGGGGACTGTTTGGAATGAGCAGTTCTTC

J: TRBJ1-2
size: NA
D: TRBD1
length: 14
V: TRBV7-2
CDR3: CASSFLNRGYGYTF
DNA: TGTGCCAGCAGCTTCTTAAACAGGGGCTATGGCTACACCTTC

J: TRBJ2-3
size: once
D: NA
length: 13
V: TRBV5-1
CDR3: CASGPGRTDTQYF
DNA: TGCGCCAGCGGCCCAGGTCGCACAGATACGCAGTATTTT

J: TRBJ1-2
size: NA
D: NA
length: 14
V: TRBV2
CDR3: CASSEGGGVDGYTF
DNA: TGTGCCAGCAGTGAAGGCGGTGGGGTCGATGGCTACACCTTC

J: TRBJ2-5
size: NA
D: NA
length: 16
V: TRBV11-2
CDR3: CASSSRSLTGGAPQYF
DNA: TGTGCCAGCAGCTCACGATCCCTAACAGGGGGGGCGCCCCAGTACTTC

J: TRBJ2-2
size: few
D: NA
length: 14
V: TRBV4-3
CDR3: CASSPDTHTGELFF
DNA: TGCGCCAGCAGCCCGGACACCCACACCGGGGAGCTGTTTTTT

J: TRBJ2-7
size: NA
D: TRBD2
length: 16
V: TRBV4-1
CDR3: CASSPGWLAGNYEQYF
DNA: TGCGCCAGCAGCCCCGGATGGCTAGCGGGTAACTACGAGCAGTACTTC

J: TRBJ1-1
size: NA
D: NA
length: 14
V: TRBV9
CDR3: CASSVATGLSEAFF
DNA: TGTGCCAGCAGCGTAGCAACAGGTCTCTCTGAAGCTTTCTTT

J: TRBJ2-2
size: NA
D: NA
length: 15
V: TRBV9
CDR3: CASSVAGFAGGELFF
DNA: TGTGCCAGCAGCGTAGCCGGTTTTGCGGGAGGGGAGCTGTTTTTT

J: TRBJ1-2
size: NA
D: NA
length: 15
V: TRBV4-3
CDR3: CASSQVDIASYGYTF
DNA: TGCGCCAGCAGCCAAGTGGACATAGCAAGCTATGGCTACACCTTC

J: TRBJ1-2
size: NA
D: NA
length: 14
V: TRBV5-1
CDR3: CASSHATGLDGYTF
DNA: TGCGCCAGCAGCCACGCGACAGGCTTAGACGGCTACACCTTC

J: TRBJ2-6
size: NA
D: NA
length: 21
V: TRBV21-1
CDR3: CASSAPGLADSRGSGANVLTF
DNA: TGTGCCAGCAGCGCACCGGGACTAGCGGATTCGCGAGGGTCTGGGGCCAACGTCCTGACTTTC

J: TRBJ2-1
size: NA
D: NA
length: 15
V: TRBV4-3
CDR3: CASSQDWLVSNEQFF
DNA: TGCGCCAGCAGCCAAGATTGGCTAGTTAGCAATGAGCAGTTCTTC

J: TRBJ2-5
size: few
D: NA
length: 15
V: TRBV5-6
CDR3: CASSLEGLGQETQYF
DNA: TGTGCCAGCAGCTTGGAGGGACTTGGCCAAGAGACCCAGTACTTC

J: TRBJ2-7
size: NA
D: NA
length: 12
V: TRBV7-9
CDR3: CASSPGRYEQYF
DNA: TGTGCCAGCAGTCCAGGGCGCTACGAGCAGTACTTC

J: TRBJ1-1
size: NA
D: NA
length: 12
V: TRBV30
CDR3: CAWNWENTEAFF
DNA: TGTGCCTGGAATTGGGAGAACACTGAAGCTTTCTTT

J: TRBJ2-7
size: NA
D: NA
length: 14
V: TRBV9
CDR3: CASSVVGDPSQQYF
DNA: TGTGCCAGCAGCGTAGTAGGGGACCCTTCCCAGCAGTACTTC

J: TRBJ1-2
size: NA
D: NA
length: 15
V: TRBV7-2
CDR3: CASSLGTLFNYGYTF
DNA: TGTGCCAGCAGCTTGGGGACACTATTTAACTATGGCTACACCTTC

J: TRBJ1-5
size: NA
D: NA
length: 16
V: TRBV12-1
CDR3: CASSFGQGNSNQPQHF
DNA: NA

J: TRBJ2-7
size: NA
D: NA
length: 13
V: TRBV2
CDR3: CASLWQPRYEQYF
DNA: TGTGCCAGCCTCTGGCAGCCCCGCTACGAGCAGTACTTC

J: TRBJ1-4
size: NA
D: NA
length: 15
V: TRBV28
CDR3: CASQNGGADNEKLFF
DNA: TGTGCCAGCCAAAATGGGGGGGCTGATAATGAAAAACTGTTTTTT

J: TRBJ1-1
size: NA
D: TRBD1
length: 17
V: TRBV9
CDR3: CASSVDPGQKSNTEAFF
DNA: TGTGCCAGCAGCGTAGATCCGGGACAGAAATCGAACACTGAAGCTTTCTTT

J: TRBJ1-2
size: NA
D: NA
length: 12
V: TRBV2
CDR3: CASSEIVGGYTF
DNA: TGTGCCAGCAGTGAAATAGTGGGAGGCTACACCTTC

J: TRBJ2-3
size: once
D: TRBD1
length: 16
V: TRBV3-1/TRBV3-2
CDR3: CASSFRTGKKTDTQYF
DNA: TGTGCCAGCAGTTTCAGGACAGGGAAGAAGACAGATACGCAGTATTTT

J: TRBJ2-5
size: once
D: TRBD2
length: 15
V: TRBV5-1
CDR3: CASSQGPSGDEAQYF
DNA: TGCGCCAGCAGCCAAGGCCCTAGCGGGGACGAGGCCCAGTACTTC

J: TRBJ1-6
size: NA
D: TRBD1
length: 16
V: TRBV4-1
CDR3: CASSSDAGQGVSPLHF
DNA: TGCGCCAGCAGCTCCGACGCGGGACAGGGTGTTTCACCCCTCCACTTT

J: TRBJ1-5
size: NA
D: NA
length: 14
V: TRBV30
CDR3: CAWSREGSNQPQHF
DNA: TGTGCCTGGAGTCGGGAAGGGAGCAATCAGCCCCAGCATTTT

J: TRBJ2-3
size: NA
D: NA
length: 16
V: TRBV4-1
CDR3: CASSQAAARLTDTQYF
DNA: TGCGCCAGCAGCCAAGCGGCGGCCAGGCTCACAGATACGCAGTATTTT

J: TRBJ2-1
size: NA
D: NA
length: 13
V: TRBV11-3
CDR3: CASSLDGRTGQFF
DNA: TGTGCCAGCAGCTTAGATGGGCGTACCGGTCAGTTCTTC

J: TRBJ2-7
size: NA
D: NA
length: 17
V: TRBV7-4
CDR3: CASSLGGGGASSYEQYF
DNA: TGTGCCAGCAGCTTAGGAGGCGGGGGCGCCAGCTCCTACGAGCAGTACTTC

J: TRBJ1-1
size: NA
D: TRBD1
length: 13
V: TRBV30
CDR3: CAWRRQGNTEAFF
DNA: TGTGCCTGGAGGAGACAGGGTAACACTGAAGCTTTCTTT

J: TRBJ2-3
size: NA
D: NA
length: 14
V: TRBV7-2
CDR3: CASSSRPFTDTQYF
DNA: TGTGCCAGCAGTTCTCGGCCATTCACAGATACGCAGTATTTT

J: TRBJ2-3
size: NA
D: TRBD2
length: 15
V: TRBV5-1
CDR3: CASSFSGGAVDTQYF
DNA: TGCGCCAGCAGCTTTAGCGGGGGGGCGGTAGATACGCAGTATTTT

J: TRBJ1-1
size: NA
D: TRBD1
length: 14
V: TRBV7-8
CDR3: CASYKDRVSAGAFF
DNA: TGTGCCAGCTACAAGGACAGGGTGTCCGCTGGAGCTTTCTTT

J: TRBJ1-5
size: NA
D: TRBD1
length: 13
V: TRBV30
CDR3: CAWSITGEQPQHF
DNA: TGTGCCTGGAGTATCACAGGGGAACAGCCCCAGCATTTT

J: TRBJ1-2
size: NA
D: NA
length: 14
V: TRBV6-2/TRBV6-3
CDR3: CASSASGTLGGYTF
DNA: TGTGCCAGCAGCGCCTCCGGGACGTTGGGTGGCTACACCTTC

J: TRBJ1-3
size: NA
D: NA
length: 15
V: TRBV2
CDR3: CASSPGQRSGNTIYF
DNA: TGTGCCAGCAGCCCTGGACAGCGCTCTGGAAACACCATATATTTT

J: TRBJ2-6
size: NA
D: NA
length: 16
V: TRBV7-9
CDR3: CASSLDGSSGANVLTF
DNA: TGTGCCAGCAGCTTAGACGGGAGCTCTGGGGCCAACGTCCTGACTTTC

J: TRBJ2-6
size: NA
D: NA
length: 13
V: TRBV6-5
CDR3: CASSPPGANVLTF
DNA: TGTGCCAGCTCCCCCCCAGGGGCCAACGTCCTGACTTTC

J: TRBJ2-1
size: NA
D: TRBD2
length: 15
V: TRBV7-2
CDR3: CASSPRERGNNEQFF
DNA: TGTGCCAGCAGCCCCCGTGAGCGGGGCAACAATGAGCAGTTCTTC

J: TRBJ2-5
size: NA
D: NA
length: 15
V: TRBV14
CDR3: CASSQSGWVQETQYF
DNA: TGTGCCAGCAGCCAGTCAGGGTGGGTTCAAGAGACCCAGTACTTC

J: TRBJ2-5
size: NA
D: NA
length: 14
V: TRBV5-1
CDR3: CASSLDPGRETQYF
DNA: TGCGCCAGCAGCTTGGACCCGGGGCGGGAGACCCAGTACTTC

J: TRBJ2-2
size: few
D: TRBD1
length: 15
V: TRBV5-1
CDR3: CASSLEGQTTGELFF
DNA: TGCGCCAGCAGCTTGGAGGGACAGACCACCGGGGAGCTGTTTTTT

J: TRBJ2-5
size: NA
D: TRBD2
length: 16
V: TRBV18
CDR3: CASSPERGPTQETQYF
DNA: TGTGCCAGCTCACCAGAGCGGGGGCCTACCCAAGAGACCCAGTACTTC

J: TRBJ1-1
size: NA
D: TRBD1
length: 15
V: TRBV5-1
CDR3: CASREGGTGNTEAFF
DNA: TGCGCCAGCCGAGAAGGGGGGACAGGGAACACTGAAGCTTTCTTT

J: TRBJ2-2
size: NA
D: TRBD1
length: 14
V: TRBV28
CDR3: CASSKGTELGELFF
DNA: TGTGCCAGCAGTAAAGGGACAGAACTAGGGGAGCTGTTTTTT